Below are 2 T cell receptor beta chains sequenced from a single sample in a study of blood T cell repertoires in COVID-19 (dated by TCRdb to the early 2020s). The library was built by means of the immunoSEQ multiplex PCR assay. TCRdb holds this immuneACCESS table with in-frame rearrangements only. Some clones are missing; in checked studies, unresolved V genes explain under half, and the rest has no known cause. For this sample the table gives about 480,000 clones, of which roughly 90% were detected only once. The ten largest clonotypes hold over 1.5% of the sample. The sequenced material came from PBMCs or T cells enriched from blood (not recorded which). The receptor source for this set is a woman aged 40 to 50 who had recovered from COVID-19.

The rearrangement links TRBV24-1 to TRBJ2-7; no reliable D call. Germline CDR1 KGHDR, CDR2 SFDVKD. The CDR3 has 13 residues. V was trimmed by 6 bases and J by 4 bases, leaving 12 bases between them. The CDR3 loop reads CATSHGVSYEQYF. The CDR3 nucleotides read TGTGCCACCAGTCACGGAGTATCTTACGAGCAGTACTTC.

The chain recombines TRBV12-3 or TRBV12-4 with TRBJ1-2, with D possibly being TRBD1 (6 bases). V was shortened by 5 bases and J by 9 bases, with 16 bases between the two germline ends. The CDR3 length is 13 residues. CDR3 bases: TGTGCCAGCAGTCGGGGCCGGGACACAAGCTACACCTTC. Residues: CASSRGRDTSYTF.